This is a list of T cell receptor beta chains from one sample in a study of shared clonotypes between healthy human individuals. Generated by immunoSEQ multiplex PCR, the TCRdb table keeps only in-frame clones and is missing some. The repertoire holds 2 million to 2.5 million clones, with approximately 95% as singletons. The sequencing sample was made of naive CD4+ T cells from PBMCs. The receptors come from a young man in good health. Some clones in this sample may be carry-over from other donors' samples. Each CDR3 is given with its conserved first and last residue. D genes are given only for firm matches. Some rows have no size entry. The others give once, few or many, or a class for an expanded clone.

len	abundance	v_gene	j_gene	d_gene	CDR3aa	CDR3nt
15	.	TRBV28	TRBJ1-5	.	CASSLSGRGDQPQHF	TGTGCCAGCAGTTTATCCGGGCGAGGAGATCAGCCCCAGCATTTT
13	.	TRBV6-4	TRBJ1-1	.	CASSSRPNTEAFF	TGTGCCAGCAGTTCCCGGCCGAACACTGAAGCTTTCTTT
15	.	TRBV21-1	TRBJ1-1	.	CASSQPGQGSTEAFF	TGTGCCAGCAGCCAGCCGGGACAGGGTAGCACTGAAGCTTTCTTT
14	.	TRBV5-5	TRBJ1-3	.	CASSLADSGNTIYF	TGTGCCAGCAGCTTGGCCGACAGTGGAAACACCATATATTTT
14	.	TRBV15	TRBJ2-2	.	CATSHNANTGELFF	TGTGCCACCAGCCACAACGCGAACACCGGGGAGCTGTTTTTT
16	.	TRBV28	TRBJ1-5	.	CASSLYATWGNQPQHF	TGTGCCAGCAGTTTATATGCCACGTGGGGCAATCAGCCCCAGCATTTT
15	.	TRBV7-2	TRBJ2-3	.	CASSLEYLSADTQYF	TGTGCCAGCAGCTTAGAATACCTTTCCGCGGATACGCAGTATTTT
17	.	TRBV28	TRBJ2-1	.	CASSLPGRQSSYNEQFF	TGTGCCAGCAGTTTACCCGGACGACAGAGCTCCTACAATGAGCAGTTCTTC
19	.	TRBV2	TRBJ2-4	TRBD1	CASSEVSWEGQGGENIQYF	TGTGCCAGCAGTGAAGTCAGCTGGGAGGGACAGGGAGGGGAAAACATTCAGTACTTC
14	.	TRBV19	TRBJ1-4	.	CASSYERESEKLFF	TGTGCCAGTAGTTATGAGAGGGAGAGTGAAAAACTGTTTTTT
16	.	TRBV2	TRBJ1-3	.	CASSEGRGTEGDTIYF	TGTGCCAGCAGTGAAGGTCGAGGGACGGAAGGAGACACCATATATTTT
14	.	TRBV2	TRBJ2-5	.	CASREALAQETQYF	TGTGCCAGCAGGGAGGCTCTTGCTCAAGAGACCCAGTACTTC
15	.	TRBV9	TRBJ1-1	TRBD1	CASSVLGQGNTEAFF	TGTGCCAGCAGCGTCCTTGGACAGGGGAACACTGAAGCTTTCTTT
16	.	TRBV5-1	TRBJ2-7	TRBD1	CASSPSTGGEWNEQYF	TGCGCCAGCAGCCCCTCGACAGGGGGGGAGTGGAACGAGCAGTACTTC
13	once	TRBV4-2	TRBJ2-1	.	CASSQDPTSEQFF	TGTGCCAGCAGCCAAGACCCCACTTCTGAGCAGTTCTTC
15	.	TRBV29-1	TRBJ2-1	.	CSDIPRTRGYNEQFF	TGCAGCGACATACCCCGGACGAGAGGATACAATGAGCAGTTCTTC
16	.	TRBV5-1	TRBJ2-2	.	CASSLVAGRPSGELFF	TGCGCCAGCAGCTTGGTGGCAGGTAGACCTTCCGGGGAGCTGTTTTTT
14	.	TRBV7-2	TRBJ2-2	.	CASSLGVGATELFF	TGTGCCAGCAGCTTAGGGGTCGGGGCAACGGAGCTGTTTTTT
15	.	TRBV28	TRBJ2-7	TRBD2	CASLIAGGISYEQYF	TGTGCCAGCTTGATCGCGGGAGGGATCTCCTACGAGCAGTACTTC
12	.	TRBV2	TRBJ2-7	.	CASRQGSYEQYF	TGTGCCAGCAGACAGGGATCCTACGAGCAGTACTTC
13	.	TRBV2	TRBJ2-5	TRBD2	CASSWTSQETQYF	TGTGCCAGCAGCTGGACTAGCCAAGAGACCCAGTACTTC
15	.	TRBV28	TRBJ1-2	.	CASSFGGSTNYGYTF	TGTGCCAGCAGTTTTGGGGGATCGACTAACTATGGCTACACCTTC
16	.	TRBV4-3	TRBJ2-7	.	CASSRTDGTNFYEQYF	TGCGCCAGCAGCCGGACGGACGGGACAAATTTCTACGAGCAGTACTTC
19	.	TRBV11-3	TRBJ2-6	.	CASSLEPPGSSSGANVLTF	TGTGCCAGCAGCTTAGAACCCCCAGGGTCCAGCTCTGGGGCCAACGTCCTGACTTTC
17	.	TRBV27	TRBJ2-5	.	CASSLSQRRTNQETQYF	TGTGCCAGCAGTTTATCCCAGAGACGGACCAACCAAGAGACCCAGTACTTC
13	.	TRBV11-3	TRBJ2-3	.	CASSLTRADTQYF	TGTGCCAGCAGCTTAACACGGGCAGATACGCAGTATTTT
16	.	TRBV5-4	TRBJ2-3	.	CASSASVGQGTDTQYF	TGTGCCAGCAGCGCCTCAGTGGGGCAGGGGACAGATACGCAGTATTTT
13	.	TRBV11-2	TRBJ2-7	.	CASSTIRRGEQYF	TGTGCCAGCAGTACGATTAGGCGGGGCGAGCAGTACTTC
16	.	TRBV28	TRBJ1-2	.	CASKGSSGRGGGGYTF	TGTGCCAGCAAAGGATCCTCCGGACGGGGAGGGGGTGGCTACACCTTC
14	.	TRBV28	TRBJ1-1	.	CASRKPPMGGGAFF	TGTGCCAGCAGGAAACCTCCGATGGGGGGGGGAGCTTTCTTT
14	.	TRBV11-2	TRBJ2-1	.	CASSTRDRYNEQFF	TGTGCCAGCAGCACCCGGGACCGCTACAATGAGCAGTTCTTC
13	.	TRBV19	TRBJ1-5	.	CASSVGLKQPQHF	TGTGCCAGTAGTGTGGGACTAAAACAGCCCCAGCATTTT
13	.	TRBV28	TRBJ1-5	.	CASSRELNQPQHF	TGTGCCAGCTCCCGAGAACTCAATCAGCCCCAGCATTTT
16	.	TRBV9	TRBJ2-5	.	CASSPLQGPPAETQYF	TGTGCCAGCAGCCCGCTTCAGGGGCCGCCTGCCGAGACCCAGTACTTC
13	.	TRBV27	TRBJ2-1	.	CASSLVRGDEQFF	TGTGCCAGCAGTTTGGTCAGGGGTGATGAGCAGTTCTTC
15	.	TRBV28	TRBJ1-5	.	CASSGQRGSNQPQHF	TGTGCCAGCAGTGGGCAGAGGGGAAGCAATCAGCCCCAGCATTTT
16	once	TRBV27	TRBJ2-1	TRBD2	CASRRLAQSSYNEQFF	TGTGCCAGCAGGCGACTAGCTCAGAGCTCCTACAATGAGCAGTTCTTC
16	.	TRBV5-1	TRBJ2-2	TRBD2	CASKYLAGVESGELFF	TGCGCCAGCAAATACCTAGCGGGAGTGGAGTCCGGGGAGCTGTTTTTT
13	.	TRBV6-6	TRBJ1-5	.	CASSPNSNQPQHF	TGTGCCAGCAGTCCTAATAGCAATCAGCCCCAGCATTTT
13	.	TRBV28	TRBJ2-1	.	CASRGRSYNEQFF	TGTGCCAGTCGGGGCCGCTCCTACAATGAGCAGTTCTTC
16	.	TRBV2	TRBJ2-3	TRBD1	CASSEYEGAVTDTQYF	TGTGCCAGCAGTGAATACGAGGGGGCCGTCACAGATACGCAGTATTTT
13	.	TRBV28	TRBJ2-1	.	CASSLGAYNEQFF	TGTGCCAGCAGTTTGGGGGCCTACAATGAGCAGTTCTTC
18	.	TRBV9	TRBJ2-1	TRBD2	CASSVPPSGRALYNEQFF	TGTGCCAGCAGCGTACCGCCTAGCGGGAGGGCCCTCTACAATGAGCAGTTCTTC
16	once	TRBV6-5	TRBJ2-7	TRBD2	CASSWTSGAPPYEQYF	TGTGCCAGCAGTTGGACTAGCGGGGCGCCGCCCTACGAGCAGTACTTC
14	.	TRBV5-4	TRBJ2-3	.	CASSSRRGTDTQYF	TGTGCCAGCAGCTCGAGACGGGGCACAGATACGCAGTATTTT
14	.	TRBV9	TRBJ2-5	.	CASSPRTGQETQYF	TGTGCCAGCAGCCCCCGGACGGGACAAGAGACCCAGTACTTC
13	.	TRBV7-2	TRBJ2-7	TRBD1	CASSSGGEAGQYF	TGTGCCAGCAGCTCAGGGGGCGAGGCAGGGCAGTACTTC
15	.	TRBV15	TRBJ2-1	TRBD2	CATSRDPSGSDEQFF	TGTGCCACCAGCAGAGACCCTAGCGGGAGCGATGAGCAGTTCTTC
20	.	TRBV29-1	TRBJ2-3	TRBD2	CSVYPKLAGGGVPSTDTQYF	TGCAGCGTTTACCCAAAACTAGCGGGAGGTGGGGTTCCTAGCACAGATACGCAGTATTTT
14	once	TRBV29-1	TRBJ2-1	.	CSVEDLSGRNEQFF	TGCAGCGTTGAAGATCTTTCAGGGCGGAATGAGCAGTTCTTC
15	.	TRBV9	TRBJ2-7	TRBD1	CASSTRTGTLYEQYF	TGTGCCAGCAGCACTAGGACAGGGACCCTGTACGAGCAGTACTTC
13	.	TRBV5-1	TRBJ2-5	.	CASSLSPEETQYF	TGCGCCAGCAGCCTGAGTCCCGAGGAGACCCAGTACTTC
14	few	TRBV9	TRBJ1-1	.	CASSVDPRATEAFF	TGTGCCAGCAGCGTTGACCCTCGGGCCACTGAAGCTTTCTTT
13	.	TRBV29-1	TRBJ1-5	.	CSASWSSNQPQHF	TGCAGCGCATCGTGGAGTAGCAATCAGCCCCAGCATTTT
15	once	TRBV27	TRBJ2-7	TRBD1	CASRYRDRGTYEQYF	TGTGCCAGCCGGTACCGGGACAGGGGGACCTACGAGCAGTACTTC
15	.	TRBV7-2	TRBJ2-1	.	CASSPRGERGDEQFF	TGTGCCAGCAGCCCCAGGGGAGAGCGAGGCGATGAGCAGTTCTTC
14	once	TRBV2	TRBJ2-3	.	CASSGATNAATQYF	TGTGCCAGCAGTGGGGCGACTAATGCGGCTACGCAGTATTTT
20	.	TRBV5-8	TRBJ2-2	.	CASSFGQPRVSESGTGELFF	TGTGCCAGCAGCTTCGGACAGCCTAGGGTTTCTGAATCGGGCACCGGGGAGCTGTTTTTT
12	few	TRBV30	TRBJ1-1	.	CAWSGTGTIAFF	TGTGCCTGGAGTGGTACCGGGACGATAGCTTTCTTT
15	.	TRBV7-6	TRBJ2-2	TRBD1	CASSFQTGAAGELFF	TGTGCCAGCAGCTTTCAGACAGGGGCGGCCGGGGAGCTGTTTTTT